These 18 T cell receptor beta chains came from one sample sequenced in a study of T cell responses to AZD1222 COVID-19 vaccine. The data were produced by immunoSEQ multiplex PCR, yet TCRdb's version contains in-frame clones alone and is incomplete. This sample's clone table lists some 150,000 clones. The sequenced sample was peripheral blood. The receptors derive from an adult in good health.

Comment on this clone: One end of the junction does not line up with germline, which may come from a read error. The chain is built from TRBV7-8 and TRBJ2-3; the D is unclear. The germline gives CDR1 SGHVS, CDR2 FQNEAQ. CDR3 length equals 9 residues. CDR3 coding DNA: TGTGCCAGCAGCCCTGGTCCCCGATTT. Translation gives CASSPGPRF.

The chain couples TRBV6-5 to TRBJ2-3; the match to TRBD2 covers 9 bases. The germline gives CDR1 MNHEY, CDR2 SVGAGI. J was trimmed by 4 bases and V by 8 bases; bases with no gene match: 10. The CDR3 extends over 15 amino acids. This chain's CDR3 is CASSSRRGGPDTQYF. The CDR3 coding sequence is TGTGCCAGCTCTAGCCGGCGGGGGGGCCCAGATACGCAGTATTTT.

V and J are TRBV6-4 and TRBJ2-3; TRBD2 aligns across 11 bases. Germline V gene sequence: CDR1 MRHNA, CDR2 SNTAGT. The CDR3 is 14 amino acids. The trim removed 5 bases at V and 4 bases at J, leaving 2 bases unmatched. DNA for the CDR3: TGTGCCAGCAGTTTACTAGCGGGGGCAGATACGCAGTATTTT. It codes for CASSLLAGADTQYF.

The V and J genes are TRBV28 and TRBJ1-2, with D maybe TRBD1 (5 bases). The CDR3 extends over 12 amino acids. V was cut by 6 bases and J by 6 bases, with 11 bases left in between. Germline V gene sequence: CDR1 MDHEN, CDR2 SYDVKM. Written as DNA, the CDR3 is TGTGCCAGCAGGCCCACAGGAGATGGCTACACCTTC. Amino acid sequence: CASRPTGDGYTF.

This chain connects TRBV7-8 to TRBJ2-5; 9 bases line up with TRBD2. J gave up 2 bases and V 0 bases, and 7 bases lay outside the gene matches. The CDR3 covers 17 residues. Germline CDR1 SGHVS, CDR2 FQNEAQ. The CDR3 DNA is TGTGCCAGCAGCTTAGCCGAGCGGGGGGCCGTTCAAGAGACCCAGTACTTC. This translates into CASSLAERGAVQETQYF.

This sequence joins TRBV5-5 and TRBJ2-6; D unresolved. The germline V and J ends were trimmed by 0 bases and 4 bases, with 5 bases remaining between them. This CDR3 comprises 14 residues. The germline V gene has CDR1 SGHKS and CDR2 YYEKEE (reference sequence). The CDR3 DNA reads TGTGCCAGCAGCTTGGCTCCAGGGGCCAACGTCCTGACTTTC. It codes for CASSLAPGANVLTF.

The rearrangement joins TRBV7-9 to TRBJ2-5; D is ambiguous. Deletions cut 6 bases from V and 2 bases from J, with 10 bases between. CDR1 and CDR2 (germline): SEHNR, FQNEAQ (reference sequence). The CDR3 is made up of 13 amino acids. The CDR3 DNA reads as TGTGCCAGCAGAATAGACACTCAAGAGACCCAGTACTTC. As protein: CASRIDTQETQYF.

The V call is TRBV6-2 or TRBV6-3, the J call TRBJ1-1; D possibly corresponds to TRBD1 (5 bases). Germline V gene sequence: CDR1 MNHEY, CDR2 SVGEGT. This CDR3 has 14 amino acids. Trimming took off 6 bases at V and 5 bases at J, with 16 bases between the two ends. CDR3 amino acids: CASSASRGQTEAFF. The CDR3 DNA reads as TGTGCCAGCAGCGCCTCGAGGGGCCAAACTGAAGCTTTCTTT.

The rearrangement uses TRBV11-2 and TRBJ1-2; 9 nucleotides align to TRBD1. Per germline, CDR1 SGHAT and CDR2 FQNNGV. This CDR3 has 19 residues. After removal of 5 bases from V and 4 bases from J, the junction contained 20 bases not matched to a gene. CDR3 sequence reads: CASSEGLYGFGQGSYGYTF. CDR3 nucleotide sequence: TGTGCCAGCAGCGAAGGTTTATATGGTTTCGGACAGGGGAGCTATGGCTACACCTTC.

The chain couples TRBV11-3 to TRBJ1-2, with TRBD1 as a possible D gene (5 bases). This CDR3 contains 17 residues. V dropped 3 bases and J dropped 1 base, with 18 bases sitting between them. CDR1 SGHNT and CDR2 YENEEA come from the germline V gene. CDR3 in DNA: TGTGCCAGCAGCTTGAGGGGCGGGACCAACTTTAACTATGGCTACACCTTC. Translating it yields CASSLRGGTNFNYGYTF.

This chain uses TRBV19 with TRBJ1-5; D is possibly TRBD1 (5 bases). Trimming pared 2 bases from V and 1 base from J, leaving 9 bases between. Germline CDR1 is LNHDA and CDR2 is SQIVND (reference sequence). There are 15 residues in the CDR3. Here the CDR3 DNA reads TGTGCCAGTAGTATAAAGGGGATGAGCAATCAGCCCCAGCATTTT. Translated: CASSIKGMSNQPQHF.

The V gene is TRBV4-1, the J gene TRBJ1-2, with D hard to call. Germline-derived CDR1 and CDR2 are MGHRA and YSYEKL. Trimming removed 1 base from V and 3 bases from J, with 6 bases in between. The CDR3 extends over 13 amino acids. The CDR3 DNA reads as TGCGCCAGCAGCCAAGTGGCAGACTATGGCTACACCTTC. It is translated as CASSQVADYGYTF.

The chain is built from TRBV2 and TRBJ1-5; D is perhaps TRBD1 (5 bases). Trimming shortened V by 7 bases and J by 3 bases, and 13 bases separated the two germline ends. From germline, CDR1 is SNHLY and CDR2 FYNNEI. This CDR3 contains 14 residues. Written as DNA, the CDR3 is TGTGCCAGCATGCTCGGGGGACCCAATCAGCCCCAGCATTTT. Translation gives CASMLGGPNQPQHF.

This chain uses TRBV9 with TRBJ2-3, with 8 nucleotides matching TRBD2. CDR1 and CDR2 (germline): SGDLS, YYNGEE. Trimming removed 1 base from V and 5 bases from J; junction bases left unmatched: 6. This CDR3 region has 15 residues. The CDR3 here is CASSVRAGEQDTQYF. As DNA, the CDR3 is TGTGCCAGCAGCGTACGAGCGGGGGAGCAAGATACGCAGTATTTT.

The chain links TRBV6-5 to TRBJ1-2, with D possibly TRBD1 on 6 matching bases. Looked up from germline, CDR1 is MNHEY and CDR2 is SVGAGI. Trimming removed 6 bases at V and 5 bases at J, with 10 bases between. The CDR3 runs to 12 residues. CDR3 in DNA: TGTGCCAGCAGCCGGGGGCATTATGGCTACACCTTC. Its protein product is CASSRGHYGYTF.

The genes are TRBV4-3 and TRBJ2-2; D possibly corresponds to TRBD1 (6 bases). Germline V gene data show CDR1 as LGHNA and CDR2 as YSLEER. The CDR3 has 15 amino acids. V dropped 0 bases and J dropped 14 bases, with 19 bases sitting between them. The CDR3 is CASSQDWSGARNLFF. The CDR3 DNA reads TGCGCCAGCAGCCAAGATTGGTCAGGGGCCAGGAACCTGTTTTTT.

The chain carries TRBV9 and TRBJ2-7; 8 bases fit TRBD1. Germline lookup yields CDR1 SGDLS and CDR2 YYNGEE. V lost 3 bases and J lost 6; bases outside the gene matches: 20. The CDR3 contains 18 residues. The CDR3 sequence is CASSALDRGPLFFSEQYF. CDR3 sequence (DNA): TGTGCCAGCAGCGCCCTAGACAGGGGCCCTCTCTTTTTTAGCGAGCAGTACTTC.

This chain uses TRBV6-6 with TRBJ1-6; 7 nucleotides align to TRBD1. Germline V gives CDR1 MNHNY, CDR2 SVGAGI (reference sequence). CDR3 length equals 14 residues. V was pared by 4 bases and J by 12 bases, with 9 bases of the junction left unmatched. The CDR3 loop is CASSSDRSSGPLHF. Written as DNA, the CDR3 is TGTGCCAGCAGTTCGGACAGGTCCAGCGGACCCCTCCACTTT.